This TCR beta chain was sequenced in a study of blood T cell repertoires in COVID-19. Across the study: The United States, Italy and Spain supplied acute and convalescent COVID-19 samples. Sample material is recorded as cDNA or gDNA derived from T cells, B-cell-depleted T cells, or PBMCs.

The J segment lost 6 bases and the V segment lost 7 bases, leaving 7 bases of the junction unmatched. The CDR3 contains 15 residues. Germline CDR1 is MNHEY and CDR2 is SVGAGI. During active infection, Seattle patients enrolled and were then monitored through disease. Produced via immunoSEQ multiplex PCR; TCRdb's table is partial and in-frame only. The sample has a few hundred thousand clones, 70% to 90% seen once. Sequenced material: peripheral blood. The receptor comes from a woman in her forties or fifties with COVID-19, enrolled during active disease. V and J are TRBV6-5 and TRBJ2-1; 12 bases are shared with TRBD2. CDR3 residues: CASIFWTSGINEQFF. The CDR3 region has the DNA TGTGCCAGCATCTTCTGGACTAGCGGGATCAATGAGCAGTTCTTC.